The next 18 T cell receptor beta chains were all read from a single sample in a study of response to subunit inactivated influenza vaccine. Using its own MiXCR run on the RT-PCR reads, TCRdb lists one record per CDR3 protein. The repertoire holds hundreds of thousands of distinct CDR3 sequences, with 21% as singletons. Sequencing used PBMCs from blood, obtained less than 22 months after vaccination. Receptors were obtained from a man in his fifties or sixties who received an inactivated influenza vaccine.

The chain employs TRBV6-2 or TRBV6-3 and TRBJ2-3; 9 bases are a match to TRBD2. Germline CDR1 reads MNHEY; CDR2 reads SVGEGT. V shed 4 bases, J shed 6 bases, and the junction held 5 bases outside the gene matches. There are 14 residues in the CDR3. Here the CDR3 DNA reads TGTGCCAGCAGTTCGGGACTAGCTGTGGATACGCAGTATTTT. Protein: CASSSGLAVDTQYF.

Details on this clonotype: A junction boundary mismatches the germline segment, possibly from a read error. The V and J genes are TRBV12-3 or TRBV12-4 and TRBJ2-1; 9 nucleotides align to TRBD1. The CDR3 loop spans 11 amino acids. The CDR3 sequence: CASSTGQGIIF. The CDR3 DNA sequence: TGTGCCAGCAGTACGGGACAGGGAATAATCTTC.

A few counts support this clonotype. V is TRBV5-5 and J is TRBJ2-5; tentative D call: TRBD2 (5 bases). Germline V gene sequence: CDR1 SGHKS, CDR2 YYEKEE (reference sequence). This CDR3 spans 14 amino acids. V lost 4 bases and J lost 3, with 13 bases in between. Here the CDR3 reads CASSIRTEEETQYF. The DNA of the CDR3 is TGTGCCAGCAGCATCAGGACGGAGGAAGAGACCCAGTACTTC.

This clonotype was recorded only once. This rearrangement joins TRBV29-1 to TRBJ1-1; no clear D. The ends were cut back, 4 bases at V and 4 bases at J, with 10 bases in the middle. Per the germline V gene, CDR1 is SQVTM and CDR2 is ANQGSEA. CDR3 length: 12 amino acids. Written as DNA, the CDR3 is TGCAGCGTTGTTAACCGAGGCACTGAAGCTTTCTTT. Encoded protein: CSVVNRGTEAFF.

This sequence joins TRBV28 and TRBJ2-6, with D possibly being TRBD2 (5 bases). V shed 5 bases and J shed 9 bases, with 11 bases lying between them. The germline V gene encodes CDR1 MDHEN and CDR2 SYDVKM. This CDR3 spans 13 amino acids. The CDR3 DNA reads as TGTGCCAGCAGTGGCGGGCCGCTCAACGTCCTGACTTTC. Encoded protein: CASSGGPLNVLTF.

This clonotype was counted at least ten times. The chain is built from TRBV12-2 and TRBJ1-5; TRBD1, the D gene given by the table, was not confirmed from the DNA. TRBV12-2 is a pseudogene. The CDR3 spans 14 residues. CDR3 loop: CASLQTGGSQPQHF. CDR3 coding DNA: TGTGCAAGTCTGCAAACAGGGGGCAGTCAGCCCCAGCATTTT.

This clonotype has only a few counts. The chain carries TRBV4-3 and TRBJ1-2; D call uncertain. The CDR3 is made up of 14 amino acids. The germline V gene has CDR1 LGHNA and CDR2 YSLEER. The V gene lost 0 bases and the J gene lost 7 bases, with 12 bases spanning the gap. CDR3 protein: CASSQEEGTGGYTF. The CDR3 DNA is TGCGCCAGCAGCCAAGAAGAGGGAACCGGTGGCTACACCTTC.

In this sample, this clonotype turned up a few times. This chain uses TRBV4-2 with TRBJ1-4, with 7 positions matching TRBD1. CDR1 is LGHNA and CDR2 is YNFKEQ in the germline V gene. CDR3 length: 15 amino acids. The ends lost 4 bases at V and 7 bases at J; junction bases unmatched: 9. The DNA for the CDR3 is TGTGCCAGCAGCCGGACAGGCGGGGAGGTTGAAAAACTGTTTTTT. Its protein product is CASSRTGGEVEKLFF.

This clonotype was observed many times. The chain carries TRBV5-8 and TRBJ1-1; 12 bases line up with TRBD1. CDR1 and CDR2 (germline): SGHTS, YDEGEE. The CDR3 spans 13 residues. V gave up 4 bases and J gave up 8 bases; unmatched junction bases: 3. The CDR3 sequence: CASSAGQGAEAFF. CDR3 bases: TGTGCCAGCAGCGCGGGACAGGGGGCGGAAGCTTTCTTT.

The chain recombines TRBV4-1 with TRBJ2-7; D is undetermined. The CDR3 runs 15 residues. The ends were cut back, 1 base at V and 3 bases at J, with 13 bases in the middle. Germline CDR1 is MGHRA and CDR2 is YSYEKL. The CDR3 DNA reads TGCGCCAGCAGCCAAGGTCTGGGCGGAGACTACGAGCAGTACTTC. Amino acid sequence: CASSQGLGGDYEQYF.

The chain links TRBV7-3 to TRBJ1-2, with D unresolved. This CDR3 comprises 13 residues. The germline V and J ends were trimmed by 5 bases and 7 bases, with 14 bases remaining between them. The germline gives CDR1 SGHTA, CDR2 FQGTGA. The CDR3 spells CASSTDFYAGYTF. The CDR3 DNA sequence: TGTGCCAGCAGCACGGACTTTTACGCTGGCTACACCTTC.

This clonotype appeared a few times. The chain couples TRBV20-1 to TRBJ2-5, with 14 bases fitting TRBD2. The junction had 9 bases not matched to a gene; V was cut back by 5 bases and J by 7 bases. The germline CDR1 and CDR2 sequences are DFQATT and SNEGSKA (reference sequence). The CDR3 has 15 amino acids. The CDR3 spells CSALRLAGGPGTQYF. CDR3 nucleotide sequence: TGCAGTGCTCTCCGACTAGCGGGAGGGCCGGGGACCCAGTACTTC.

This clonotype was picked up many times. The chain carries TRBV9 and TRBJ1-3; TRBD1 might be the D (5 bases). V was pared by 2 bases and J by 0 bases, with 15 bases between. The germline V gene encodes CDR1 SGDLS and CDR2 YYNGEE. CDR3 size: 17 residues. CDR3 protein: CASSVGPPQVSGNTIYF. CDR3 sequence (DNA): TGTGCCAGCAGCGTCGGGCCTCCACAGGTCTCTGGAAACACCATATATTTT. The full variable domain, with the rest looked up from reference TRBV9 and TRBJ1-3, is DSGVTQTPKHLITATGQRVTLRCSPRSGDLSVYWYQQSLDQGLQFLIQYYNGEERAKGNILERFSAQQFPDLHSELNLSSLELGDSALYFCASSVGPPQVSGNTIYFGEGSWLTVV.

This clonotype was recorded at least ten times. The chain is built from TRBV20-1 and TRBJ1-2; TRBD1 might be the D (6 bases). The CDR3 length is 15 residues. The ends were cut back, 0 bases at V and 1 base at J, with 12 bases in the middle. Germline V gene sequence: CDR1 DFQATT, CDR2 SNEGSKA (reference sequence). The CDR3 loop reads CSARDVYRDNYGYTF. CDR3 sequence (DNA): TGCAGTGCTAGAGACGTTTACAGGGATAACTATGGCTACACCTTC.

The chain joins TRBV5-1 to TRBJ2-3, with 8 nucleotides matching TRBD1. The V segment lost 0 bases and the J segment 3 bases; nucleotides outside the gene matches: 6. The CDR3 has 16 residues. The germline V gene encodes CDR1 SGHRS and CDR2 YFSETQ. CDR3 coding DNA: TGCGCCAGCAGCTTGGGGCAGGGGGCGCGGACAGATACGCAGTATTTT. Amino acids: CASSLGQGARTDTQYF. Full variable domain (missing parts from reference TRBV5-1 and TRBJ2-3): KAGVTQTPRYLIKTRGQQVTLSCSPISGHRSVSWYQQTPGQGLQFLFEYFSETQRNKGNFPGRFSGRQFSNSRSEMNVSTLELGDSALYLCASSLGQGARTDTQYFGPGTRLTVL.

Only a few counts were recorded for this clonotype. This CDR3 is CASSQTGLGSPLHF. The CDR3 DNA reads TGTGCCAGCAGCCAGACAGGGCTCGGTTCACCCCTCCACTTT. The rearrangement uses TRBV3-1 and TRBJ1-6; 7 nucleotides agree with TRBD1. V trimming: 3 bases; J trimming: 9 bases; junction bases outside the gene matches: 5. Germline CDR1 is LGHDT and CDR2 is YNNKEL (reference sequence). This CDR3 contains 14 residues.

This clonotype appeared a few times. The chain uses TRBV29-1 and TRBJ2-1; 10 bases are a match to TRBD2. CDR1 and CDR2 from the germline V gene are SQVTM and ANQGSEA. There are 16 residues in the CDR3. V shed 0 bases, J shed 3 bases, and the junction held 5 bases outside the gene matches. CDR3 loop: CSVEEVGTSVYNEQFF. CDR3 nucleotide sequence: TGCAGCGTTGAAGAGGTGGGGACTAGCGTCTACAATGAGCAGTTCTTC.

Many counts were recorded for this clonotype. This sequence joins TRBV7-8 and TRBJ1-1; no clear D gene. This CDR3 region has 13 residues. V lost 0 bases and J lost 0, with 2 bases in between. Germline CDR1 reads SGHVS; CDR2 reads FQNEAQ. The DNA of the CDR3 is TGTGCCAGCAGCTTAGCGCTGAACACTGAAGCTTTCTTT. As protein: CASSLALNTEAFF.